This record looks at one T cell receptor (beta chain) sequence and its context. The antigen is not known. PCR was performed using 60 Vbeta and 13 Jbeta primers. Sequencing used immunoSEQ multiplex PCR; TCRdb keeps in-frame clones, though not all of them. The sample yields some 150,000 clones, roughly 80% seen once. The sample originates from a study of cytomegalovirus exposure and HLA in healthy donors. Whole-study results and caveats: Later on, a genetic analysis was performed. It linked a missense variant in DCLRE1C with V- and J-gene trimming of TCR beta.

Germline CDR1 is SGHVS and CDR2 is FQNEAQ. V dropped 0 bases and J dropped 7; count of bases not matched to a gene: 3. CDR3 length equals 14 residues. The sequenced material came from PBMCs. The chain carries TRBV7-8 and TRBJ1-2; 9 bases are a match to TRBD1. This TCR came from a man aged 40-50 years in good health and CMV-seropositive. CDR3 in DNA: TGTGCCAGCAGCTTAGCTCGGGACAGGGTTGGCTACACCTTC. Encoded protein: CASSLARDRVGYTF.